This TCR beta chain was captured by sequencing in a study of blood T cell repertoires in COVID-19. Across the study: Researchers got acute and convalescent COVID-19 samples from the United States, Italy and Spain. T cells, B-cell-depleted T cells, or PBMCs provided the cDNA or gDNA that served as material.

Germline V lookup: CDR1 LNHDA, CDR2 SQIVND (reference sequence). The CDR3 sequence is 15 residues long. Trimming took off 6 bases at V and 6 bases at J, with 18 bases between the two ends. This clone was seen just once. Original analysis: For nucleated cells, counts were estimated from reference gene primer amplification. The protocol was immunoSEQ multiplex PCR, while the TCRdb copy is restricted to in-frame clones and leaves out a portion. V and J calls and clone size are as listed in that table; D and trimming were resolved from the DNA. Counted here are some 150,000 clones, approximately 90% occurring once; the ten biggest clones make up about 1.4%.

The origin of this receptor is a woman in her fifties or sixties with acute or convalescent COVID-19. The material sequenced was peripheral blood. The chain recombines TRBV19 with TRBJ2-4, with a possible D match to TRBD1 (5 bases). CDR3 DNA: TGTGCCAGTAGCCCACAGGCCGACGGTGGAAACATTCAGTACTTC. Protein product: CASSPQADGGNIQYF.